The 26 T cell receptor beta chains below were found in one sample sequenced in a study of Graves' ophthalmopathy and Graves' hyperthyroidism. TCR beta CDR3 regions were amplified from RNA transcripts. Following a first-round RT-PCR that used HTBI primers, a second-round multiplex PCR was carried out. TCRdb re-called the multiplex PCR reads through MiXCR, storing one row per CDR3 protein. The table shows some 520,000 distinct CDR3 sequences, with roughly 14% occurring only once. Sequencing used blood. Receptors originate from a woman aged 25 to 39 with Graves' ophthalmopathy.

This clonotype was recorded at least ten times. V usage is TRBV10-3 and J usage is TRBJ1-6; 10 bases fit TRBD1. Germline assignment: CDR1 ENHRY and CDR2 SYGVKD. Trimming at V came to 7 bases and at J to 8 bases, leaving 2 bases not matched to a gene. The CDR3 has 13 amino acids. The CDR3 nucleotides read TGTGCCATCACAGGGACAGGGGATTCACCCCTCCACTTT. Translated: CAITGTGDSPLHF.

This clonotype was found a few times. V and J are TRBV12-3 or TRBV12-4 and TRBJ1-2, with no clear D. With 5 bases removed from V and 8 bases from J, the gap between germline ends came to 18 bases. The CDR3 has 14 residues. Here the CDR3 reads CASSPITGSWGYTF. The CDR3, as DNA: TGTGCCAGCAGTCCAATAACGGGTTCTTGGGGCTACACCTTC.

The chain is built from TRBV7-9 and TRBJ1-1, with a possible D match to TRBD1 (6 bases). The V end was cut by 1 base, the J end by 3 bases, with 9 bases between. Germline V gene data show CDR1 as SEHNR and CDR2 as FQNEAQ (reference sequence). This CDR3 comprises 14 residues. DNA for the CDR3: TGTGCCAGCAGCTTAGAGGGGGGCCACACTGAAGCTTTCTTT. Amino acid sequence: CASSLEGGHTEAFF.

At least ten counts were recorded for this clonotype. Germline is not matched at one junction end, which may reflect a read error. The genes are TRBV30 and TRBJ2-5, with D perhaps matching TRBD1 or TRBD2 (5 bases each). Germline loops: CDR1 GTSNPN, CDR2 SVGIG (reference sequence). This CDR3 contains 13 residues. CDR3 residues: CAWSAGQGEAQYF. CDR3 in DNA: TGTGCCTGGAGTGCAGGGCAGGGAGAGGCCCAGTACTTC.

This clonotype showed up many times. The chain uses TRBV12-5 and TRBJ2-2, with no clear D. The CDR3 length is 14 residues. In germline, CDR1 is LGHNT, CDR2 FRNRAP. Trimming shortened V by 5 bases and J by 6 bases, and 13 bases separated the two germline ends. In DNA, the CDR3 is TGTGCTAGTGGTATCTGGGCGGACGCCGGGGAGCTGTTTTTT. This codes for CASGIWADAGELFF.

This clonotype was recorded at least ten times. V and J are TRBV12-3 or TRBV12-4 and TRBJ2-2; D uncertain. Trimming removed 9 bases from V and 1 base from J, with 12 bases in between. This CDR3 region has 14 residues. The CDR3 region is CASSGSRNTGELFF. Here the CDR3 DNA reads TGTGCCAGTTCCGGTTCGAGGAACACCGGGGAGCTGTTTTTT.

About this clonotype itself: The conserved phenylalanine or tryptophan is not found at the CDR3 terminus, so this likely reflects a read error. The chain carries TRBV12-3 or TRBV12-4 and TRBJ2-7, with TRBD2 matching 8 bases. The CDR3 contains 14 residues. V shed 3 bases and J 5 bases; nucleotides not matched to a gene: 6. The CDR3 protein is CASSFREGQDEQYY. DNA of the CDR3: TGTGCCAGCAGTTTTCGGGAGGGCCAGGACGAGCAGTACTAC.

This clonotype was seen many times. The chain carries TRBV6-5 and TRBJ1-6; D is unclear. V was cut by 0 bases and J by 5 bases, with 8 bases left in between. The CDR3 is 15 residues long. Germline CDR1 MNHEY, CDR2 SVGAGI. The CDR3, as DNA: TGTGCCAGCAGTTACTCCGATGGGAATAATTCACCCCTCCACTTT. It encodes CASSYSDGNNSPLHF.

The chain links TRBV4-1 to TRBJ2-3; D not resolved. Germline assignment: CDR1 MGHRA and CDR2 YSYEKL. Trimming took 4 bases from V and 5 from J, leaving 13 bases between them. The CDR3 is 14 residues long. This CDR3 is CASSRKPQEDTQYF. The DNA of the CDR3 is TGCGCCAGCAGCCGAAAACCCCAGGAAGATACGCAGTATTTT.

Regarding this clonotype: A much larger clonotype is one base distant, so this may be a read error. Lacking the conserved final phenylalanine or tryptophan, this CDR3 likely reflects a read error. This chain links TRBV12-3 or TRBV12-4 with TRBJ2-7, with 8 bases matching TRBD1. V lost 5 bases and J lost 2; bases outside the gene matches: 2. The CDR3 has 13 amino acids. The CDR3 coding sequence is TGTGCCAGCAGTCAGGGGGCGACCTACGAGCAGTACTAC. It codes for CASSQGATYEQYY.

The rearrangement joins TRBV30 to TRBJ2-7, with 8 bases fitting TRBD2. Trimming took 1 base from V and 2 from J; bases not matched to a gene: 4. Per germline, CDR1 GTSNPN and CDR2 SVGIG (reference sequence). The CDR3 totals 14 residues. The CDR3 loop is CAWSAGGPPYEQYF. CDR3 coding DNA: TGTGCCTGGAGTGCGGGGGGGCCTCCCTACGAGCAGTACTTC.

The chain recombines TRBV7-3 with TRBJ2-2; D might be TRBD1 (7 bases). The CDR3 is 14 residues long. Germline V gives CDR1 SGHTA, CDR2 FQGTGA. Trimming took off 5 bases at V and 4 bases at J, with 11 bases between the two ends. The CDR3 sequence is CASSSRGATGELFF. The CDR3 coding sequence is TGTGCCAGCAGCAGCAGGGGGGCCACCGGGGAGCTGTTTTTT.

This clonotype was recorded many times. This chain joins TRBV9 and TRBJ2-7, with D tentatively TRBD1 (6 bases). CDR1 SGDLS and CDR2 YYNGEE come from the germline V gene. This CDR3 spans 14 amino acids. V lost 4 bases and J lost 6, with 17 bases in between. The CDR3 region has the DNA TGTGCCAGCAGCTTAGGGGGAGTCTCCCCCGAGCAGTACTTC. Its protein is CASSLGGVSPEQYF.

In this sample, this clonotype turned up a few times. This chain links TRBV6-1 with TRBJ1-5; D is unresolved. Trimming left V 1 base short and J 5 bases short, with 15 bases between. The CDR3 is 16 amino acids. The V gene's germline CDR1 is MNHNS and CDR2 SASEGT. CDR3 in DNA: TGTGCCAGCAGTGAAGGTCGACTCAGAGAATATCAGCCCCAGCATTTT. This sequence encodes CASSEGRLREYQPQHF.

This clonotype was observed at least ten times. V is TRBV28 and J is TRBJ1-1; D is unclear. Per the germline V gene, CDR1 is MDHEN and CDR2 is SYDVKM. V lost 1 base and J lost 1, with 7 bases in between. The CDR3 extends over 14 amino acids. CDR3 nucleotide sequence: TGTGCCAGCAGTTTATTCATCCCGAACACTGAAGCTTTCTTT. It translates to CASSLFIPNTEAFF.

Concerning this clonotype itself: A much larger clone sits a single nucleotide away, making a read error possible. This CDR3 is missing its conserved last phenylalanine or tryptophan, likely due to a read error. This chain connects TRBV12-3 or TRBV12-4 to TRBJ1-1; D is unresolved. The CDR3 sequence is 13 residues long. Trimming stripped 6 bases from V and 3 bases from J, with 11 bases between. The CDR3 DNA reads as TGTGCCAGCAGCACGATAGGGCACACTGAAGCTTTCGTT. This translates into CASSTIGHTEAFV.

The J gene is TRBJ2-2, the V gene TRBV9; D tentatively reads TRBD1 or TRBD2 (5 bases each). Germline V lookup: CDR1 SGDLS, CDR2 YYNGEE. V lost 2 bases, J lost 5 bases, and 13 bases lay in between. There are 15 residues in the CDR3. In nucleotides, the CDR3 is TGTGCCAGCAGCGTGTACGGGGCTGGTACCGGGGAGCTGTTTTTT. It yields the protein CASSVYGAGTGELFF.

The chain is built from TRBV7-6 and TRBJ1-1; a weak D match, TRBD1 (5 bases). CDR1 is SGHVS, CDR2 FNYEAQ, per germline. Trimming shortened V by 0 bases and J by 1 base, and 12 bases separated the two germline ends. The CDR3 length is 16 residues. CDR3 protein: CASSLAPPGPNTEAFF. CDR3 nucleotides: TGTGCCAGCAGCTTAGCCCCTCCGGGGCCGAACACTGAAGCTTTCTTT.

This clonotype was counted between two and nine times. Because it lacks the conserved phenylalanine or tryptophan at the end, this CDR3 is likely a read error. The chain links TRBV5-8 to TRBJ2-7, with a weak D call TRBD1 (6 bases). The CDR3 runs 15 residues. Trimming removed 2 bases at V and 2 bases at J, with 14 bases between. Looked up from germline, CDR1 is SGHTS and CDR2 is YDEGEE. CDR3 residues: CASSFYGQGTYEQYL. The CDR3 nucleotides are TGTGCCAGCAGCTTTTACGGTCAGGGGACCTACGAGCAGTACCTC.

This clonotype was seen many times. This chain joins TRBV4-1 and TRBJ1-2, with D unresolved. The germline V gene encodes CDR1 MGHRA and CDR2 YSYEKL. This CDR3 comprises 16 residues. With 0 bases removed from V and 8 bases from J, the gap between germline ends came to 19 bases. CDR3 protein: CASSQEYRVLSRGYTF. CDR3 in DNA: TGCGCCAGCAGCCAAGAGTATAGGGTACTATCGCGGGGCTACACCTTC.

The table lists this clonotype with many counts. This chain links TRBV5-6 with TRBJ2-5; D possibly corresponds to TRBD2 (6 bases). The length of the CDR3 is 13 residues. Germline loops: CDR1 SGHDT, CDR2 YYEEEE. The V gene lost 5 bases and the J gene lost 4 bases, with 12 bases spanning the gap. For the CDR3, the DNA is TGTGCCAGCAGGGCGGGAATCGGAGAGACCCAGTACTTC. Protein product: CASRAGIGETQYF.

This clonotype has at least ten counts. This chain joins TRBV6-2 or TRBV6-3 and TRBJ1-5, with 11 bases aligning to TRBD1. This CDR3 region has 15 residues. Germline trimming cut 2 bases from V and 5 bases from J; bases unmatched to any gene: 2. CDR1 is MNHEY and CDR2 is SVGEGT in the germline V gene. Written as DNA, the CDR3 is TGTGCCAGCAGTTACGGGACAGGGGGTCATCAGCCCCAGCATTTT. This translates into CASSYGTGGHQPQHF.

This chain joins TRBV7-3 and TRBJ2-5; a weak D match, TRBD1 (8 bases). The CDR3 length is 16 residues. Germline-derived CDR1 and CDR2 are SGHTA and FQGTGA. The V end was cut by 5 bases, the J end by 5 bases, with 21 bases between. The CDR3 loop reads CASSRGRTGGDETQYF. In DNA form, the CDR3 reads TGTGCCAGCAGCCGGGGACGAACAGGGGGGGACGAGACCCAGTACTTC.

In this sample, this clonotype turned up many times. V usage is TRBV6-1 and J usage is TRBJ1-5; unclear D gene. There are 15 residues in the CDR3. Germline V gene sequence: CDR1 MNHNS, CDR2 SASEGT. V lost 4 bases to trimming and J lost 2 bases, with 12 bases between them. This chain's CDR3 is CASSAGEGGNQPQHF. The CDR3 DNA reads TGTGCCAGCAGTGCCGGGGAGGGAGGCAATCAGCCCCAGCATTTT.

The CDR3 loop reads CASSMGRMNTEAFF. DNA for the CDR3: TGTGCCAGCAGCATGGGGCGCATGAACACTGAAGCTTTCTTT. The V and J genes are TRBV12-3 or TRBV12-4 and TRBJ1-1; D possibly corresponds to TRBD1 (5 bases). This CDR3 contains 14 residues. V lost 6 bases to trimming and J lost 0 bases, with 11 bases between them.

This clonotype was counted at least ten times. V usage is TRBV30 and J usage is TRBJ2-3; tentative D call: TRBD2 (6 bases). Germline CDR1 reads GTSNPN; CDR2 reads SVGIG (reference sequence). The CDR3 length is 14 residues. Trimming removed 6 bases from V and 2 bases from J, with 15 bases in between. CDR3 nucleotides: TGTGCCTGCAATAGCTGGACTACCACAGATACGCAGTATTTT. Its translation is CACNSWTTTDTQYF.